The 2 T cell receptor beta chains below all came from one sample that was sequenced in a study of identical twins. TCRdb analysed the 5' RACE reads with MiXCR anew, one entry per CDR3 protein. Of approximately 250,000 distinct CDR3 sequences in the sample, under 8.5% are singletons; the top ten hold roughly 15%. In addition, the sample was reused for a study of T cells expressing NK-cell markers.

The sample taken for sequencing was CD8+ T cells sorted from blood. These receptors came from a woman aged 18-29 years in good health.

This chain connects TRBV4-1 to TRBJ2-3; 8 bases are a match to TRBD2. V lost 5 bases, J lost 6 bases, and 4 bases stayed unmatched. CDR3 length: 13 amino acids. CDR1 is MGHRA, CDR2 YSYEKL, per germline. The CDR3, as DNA: TGCGCCAGCAGCTCCATAGCGGGGGATACGCAGTATTTT. It is translated as CASSSIAGDTQYF.

This chain joins TRBV6-1 and TRBJ2-7; D may correspond to TRBD1 or TRBD2 (6 bases each). V was trimmed by 11 bases and J by 3 bases, leaving 17 bases between them. The CDR3 contains 13 residues. CDR1 is MNHNS, CDR2 SASEGT, per germline. CDR3 DNA: TGTGCCTCGGAGGGGGACTCCATCTACGAGCAGTACTTC. As protein: CASEGDSIYEQYF.